This T cell receptor (beta chain) was recovered during a study of CD8 T cells in Susac syndrome. When the RNA was reverse transcribed, random hexamers were used with an input of about 0.45 to 1 ug. TCRdb re-analysed the immunoSEQ multiplex PCR reads in MiXCR, keeping a single row per CDR3 protein. Among about 120,000 distinct CDR3 sequences listed, 85% to 95% were seen once. Overall study findings and caveats: Across the total CD8+ repertoires, about 17 Susac-specific public clones were detected, and across the CD8+ TEMRA repertoires, five or six such clones were detected.

Of note for this clonotype: Its target is not known.

This clonotype was sampled from a human donor with Susac syndrome. Sequenced sample: CD8+ T cells from PBMCs.

For the CDR3, the DNA is TGTGCCAGCAGTCCCGACATCGTCTCCTACGAGCAGTACTTC. Encoded protein: CASSPDIVSYEQYF. The chain links TRBV27 to TRBJ2-7; D remains unclear. This CDR3 is built from 14 residues. Trimming pared 5 bases from V and 0 bases from J, leaving 11 bases between. Germline lookup yields CDR1 MNHEY and CDR2 SMNVEV (reference sequence).